This T cell receptor beta chain is drawn from a study of blood T cell repertoires in COVID-19. Germline loops: CDR1 MDHEN, CDR2 SYDVKM. There are 15 residues in the CDR3. V was clipped by 5 bases and J by 2 bases, with 13 bases between them. Clones were read by immunoSEQ multiplex PCR, and TCRdb kept only the in-frame ones, dropping some. The sample gives over 150,000 clones, 75% to 90% of which show up once; approximately 2% is in the top ten. This receptor was obtained from a woman aged 30 to 39 who had recovered from COVID-19. Sequencing was done on a sample of PBMCs or T cells enriched from blood (not recorded which). The J gene is TRBJ1-5, the V gene TRBV28, with D unresolved. The CDR3 region has the DNA TGTGCCAGCAGTGACCCTCCGGGTGGCAATCAGCCCCAGCATTTT. Protein: CASSDPPGGNQPQHF.